This T cell receptor beta chain was identified during a study of T cell responses to AZD1222 COVID-19 vaccine. General study findings and limits: Donors in the cohort were predominantly white British and more often female, and clonal diversity was possibly underestimated. CD4 TCRs linked to vaccination spanned spike, dominating at 160-218 and 743-854. Reports say nearly half of spike-specific TCRs go after unmutated variant regions. The number of AZD1222 recipients seropositive at baseline was only 6 or 7.

TCRdb's table, derived via immunoSEQ multiplex PCR, lists solely in-frame clones and lacks some. The sample holds about 120,000 clones; about nine tenths are singletons and the top ten take 4.4%. The CDR3 has 17 amino acids. Trimming took 1 base from V and 4 from J; bases not matched to a gene: 10. Germline assignment: CDR1 SGHRS and CDR2 YFSETQ. Remarks on this clone: Its antigen is undetermined.

Material: peripheral blood, obtained on day 0 of MenACWY control vaccination. The sequence derives from an adult in good health. J is TRBJ2-1 and V is TRBV5-1; 8 nucleotides line up with TRBD1. The CDR3 reads CASSLSSGGPYYNEQFF. The CDR3 nucleotides are TGCGCCAGCAGCTTGTCTTCAGGGGGCCCATATTACAATGAGCAGTTCTTC.